The rows below give T cell receptor beta chains drawn from one sample of a study of human T cells and chemical hapten exposure. One entry per CDR3 protein, called by TCRdb with MiXCR from the RACE reads. The sample has roughly 380,000 distinct CDR3 sequences; approximately 4.4% are singletons. Sample: whole blood, taken in connection with sensitization to the hapten diphenylcyclopropenone (DPC). The receptors originated from a woman in her forties or fifties with alopecia areata. Some clones in this sample may be carry-over from other donors' samples. CDR3s include the opening cysteine and the closing phenylalanine or tryptophan. The D gene is left open where the match is weak. The size of a clone is reported for some rows only, either as once, few or many, or as a class for expanded clones.

d_call j_call v_call clone_size cdr3_aa cdr3_nt
TRBD1 TRBJ1-4 TRBV5-5 many CASSGPPGTASPTNEKLFF TGTGCCAGCAGCGGTCCTCCCGGGACAGCATCTCCAACTAATGAAAAACTGTTTTTT
. TRBJ1-1 TRBV5-6 many CASTGDVTEAFF TGTGCCAGCACCGGGGACGTCACTGAAGCTTTCTTT
. TRBJ1-3 TRBV6-5 . CASSYSRPSSGNTIYF TGTGCCAGCAGTTACTCGAGACCGAGCTCTGGAAACACCATATATTTT
TRBD1 TRBJ2-2 TRBV12-3/TRBV12-4 few CASSLRLRGIPRNTNTGELFF TGTGCCAGCAGTCTCCGCCTCAGGGGGATCCCCAGAAATACGAACACCGGGGAGCTGTTTTTT
. TRBJ2-7 TRBV30 many CAWGRQDSVYEQYF TGTGCCTGGGGCAGACAGGATTCTGTCTACGAGCAGTACTTC
. TRBJ2-7 TRBV3-1 few CASSQDNSGSGQYF TGTGCCAGCAGCCAAGATAATTCGGGGTCCGGGCAGTACTTC
TRBD1 TRBJ1-6 TRBV19 . CASSIGDRVGNSPLHF TGTGCCAGTAGTATAGGCGACAGGGTGGGCAATTCACCCCTCCACTTT
. TRBJ1-1 TRBV20-1 . CSASQSNTEAFF TGCAGTGCTAGTCAGAGCAACACTGAAGCTTTCTTT
. TRBJ2-3 TRBV7-9 . CASSFLGGDTQYF TGTGCCAGCAGCTTTTTGGGAGGAGATACGCAGTATTTT
TRBD2 TRBJ2-4 TRBV13 few CASSLGGQREWNIQYF TGTGCCAGCAGCTTAGGCGGGCAGCGGGAGTGGAACATTCAGTACTTC
. TRBJ1-1 TRBV13 many CASINAGTEAFF TGTGCCAGCATTAACGCGGGCACTGAAGCTTTCTTT